This T cell receptor beta chain came from a study of Ad26.COV2.S vaccination and SARS-CoV-2 variants. Study findings and constraints: Vaccine recipients and placebo recipients showed similar non-spike TCR breadth. The study found higher spike-specific TCR breadth in vaccine than placebo recipients.

The method was immunoSEQ multiplex PCR; TCRdb's version includes in-frame clones alone and lacks a portion of them. The table shows some 460,000 clones, with roughly nine tenths occurring only once. Indicated treatment: around 19 received Ad26.COV2.S at low or high dose, single or two shots; roughly five received placebo; per-sample allocation not given. The investigators took samples on day 63 after the first vaccine or placebo injection. As regards this clone: Its matching antigen is unknown.

This specimen was peripheral blood, taken in a trial of Ad26.COV2.S vaccine versus placebo. This receptor was identified in a person between 18 and 65 years old who received the Ad26.COV2.S COVID-19 vaccine or a placebo.

CDR3 loop: CASSLTGDLVEQYF. The CDR3 nucleotides read TGTGCCAGCAGCCTCACGGGGGATTTGGTCGAGCAGTACTTC. V usage is TRBV11-1 and J usage is TRBJ2-7; tentatively, D is TRBD2 (6 bases). In germline, CDR1 is SGHAT, CDR2 FQDESV (reference sequence). The V and J ends lost 5 bases and 6 bases respectively, with 17 bases between them. The length of the CDR3 is 14 residues.